Presented here are 30 T cell receptor beta chains from one specimen sequenced in a study of OX40 agonist ivuxolimab in advanced cancers. Produced via immunoSEQ multiplex PCR; TCRdb's table is partial and in-frame only. The sample lists roughly 89,000 clones; approximately 91% were seen once. The input for sequencing was CD4+ or CD8+ T cells sorted from blood, taken in a trial of the OX40 agonist ivuxolimab. Every receptor here comes from an adult with an advanced solid tumor such as melanoma, head and neck, liver or kidney cancer.

The chain recombines TRBV28 with TRBJ2-3; D gene ambiguous. The germline V gene encodes CDR1 MDHEN and CDR2 SYDVKM. Deletions cut 7 bases from V and 3 bases from J, with 8 bases between. The CDR3 loop spans 12 amino acids. In nucleotides, the CDR3 is TGTGCCAGCAAGGAAGCTACAGATACGCAGTATTTT. It translates to CASKEATDTQYF.

V gene TRBV6-1 combines with J gene TRBJ1-5; TRBD1 is a possible D gene (6 bases). The germline V gene has CDR1 MNHNS and CDR2 SASEGT. V dropped 0 bases and J dropped 7 bases, with 16 bases sitting between them. This CDR3 is 16 amino acids long. CDR3 sequence reads: CASSEAYRAPNQPQHF. The CDR3, as DNA: TGTGCCAGCAGTGAAGCTTACAGGGCCCCGAACCAGCCCCAGCATTTT.

The rearrangement uses TRBV5-1 and TRBJ2-2; 8 bases line up with TRBD2. This CDR3 is built from 15 residues. The germline CDR1 and CDR2 sequences are SGHRS and YFSETQ. J lost 1 base, V lost 6 bases, and 5 bases had no gene match. The CDR3 DNA reads TGCGCCAGCACCCCTACTAGCGGGAACACCGGGGAGCTGTTTTTT. Translated: CASTPTSGNTGELFF. The entire variable domain, with the rest obtained from reference TRBV5-1 and TRBJ2-2, is as follows: KAGVTQTPRYLIKTRGQQVTLSCSPISGHRSVSWYQQTPGQGLQFLFEYFSETQRNKGNFPGRFSGRQFSNSRSEMNVSTLELGDSALYLCASTPTSGNTGELFFGEGSRLTVL.

The chain links TRBV18 to TRBJ1-5, with 10 bases that match TRBD1. The CDR3 length is 15 residues. V lost 4 bases, J lost 6 bases, and 6 bases stayed unmatched. Germline CDR1 reads KGHSH; CDR2 reads LQKENI. The CDR3 DNA reads as TGTGCCAGCTCACTAGGGACAGGGGTTGCTCAGCCCCAGCATTTT. Protein product: CASSLGTGVAQPQHF.

The rearrangement uses TRBV28 and TRBJ1-1; D is possibly TRBD1 (6 bases). Trimming shortened V by 5 bases and J by 1 base, and 11 bases separated the two germline ends. CDR1 is MDHEN and CDR2 is SYDVKM in the germline V gene. There are 14 residues in the CDR3. The CDR3 DNA follows: TGTGCCAGCAGTGGACAGTCAGGGAACACTGAAGCTTTCTTT. Encoded protein: CASSGQSGNTEAFF.

The rearrangement uses TRBV29-1 and TRBJ2-7, with D perhaps matching TRBD1 (6 bases). Per the germline V gene, CDR1 is SQVTM and CDR2 is ANQGSEA. This CDR3 contains 14 residues. V was pared by 1 base and J by 6 bases, with 16 bases between. DNA of the CDR3: TGCAGCGTTGAAGTGGTGACCTCCAGGGGCGAGCAGTACTTC. It translates to CSVEVVTSRGEQYF.

The chain employs TRBV6-5 and TRBJ2-5; TRBD2 might be the D (6 bases). CDR3 length: 14 residues. V gave up 0 bases and J gave up 2 bases, with 7 bases separating them. The germline V gene has CDR1 MNHEY and CDR2 SVGAGI. The DNA for the CDR3 is TGTGCCAGCAGTTACTCGGGGACTCAAGAGACCCAGTACTTC. It codes for CASSYSGTQETQYF.

V is TRBV5-1 and J is TRBJ2-7; 7 positions agree with TRBD1. The CDR3 is 14 residues long. With V trimmed by 4 bases and J by 3 bases, 7 bases remained unmatched. Germline V lookup: CDR1 SGHRS, CDR2 YFSETQ. CDR3 nucleotide sequence: TGCGCCAGCAGCCGCAGGGGACAGAACTACGAGCAGTACTTC. The encoded protein is CASSRRGQNYEQYF.

The rearrangement links TRBV2 to TRBJ2-1; 9 positions agree with TRBD1. The CDR3 runs to 13 residues. CDR1 and CDR2 (germline): SNHLY, FYNNEI. V gave up 10 bases and J gave up 8 bases; unmatched junction bases: 9. Here the CDR3 reads CATSGQGLHEQFF. The CDR3 nucleotides are TGTGCCACCTCGGGACAGGGTTTACATGAGCAGTTCTTC.

V usage is TRBV5-4 and J usage is TRBJ2-7, with D possibly being TRBD2 (7 bases). The CDR3 has 16 amino acids. Germline V gives CDR1 SGHNT, CDR2 YYREEE (reference sequence). The V gene lost 3 bases and the J gene lost 0 bases, with 16 bases spanning the gap. This CDR3 reads CASSWGAGGSSYEQYF. Here the CDR3 DNA reads TGTGCCAGCAGCTGGGGGGCCGGCGGGAGCTCCTACGAGCAGTACTTC.

V and J are TRBV14 and TRBJ2-7; TRBD1 matches at 7 bases. The CDR3 is 15 residues long. The V and J ends lost 1 base and 5 bases, in that order; junction bases with no gene match: 8. In germline, CDR1 is SGHDN, CDR2 FVKESK. CDR3 region: CASSQAAGGVDEQYF. As DNA, the CDR3 is TGTGCCAGCAGCCAAGCGGCAGGGGGTGTGGACGAGCAGTACTTC.

The chain is built from TRBV23-1 and TRBJ2-7, with 12 bases matching TRBD2. TRBV23-1 is reported as an ORF; its role is uncertain. The CDR3 consists of 19 residues. V trimming: 0 bases; J trimming: 1 base; junction bases outside the gene matches: 10. The DNA of the CDR3 is TGCGCCAGCAGTCAATCCGGGACTAGCGGGTTTAACGGGTCCTACGAGCAGTACTTC. It specifies CASSQSGTSGFNGSYEQYF.

The CDR3 DNA reads TGTGCCAGCAGGTACACAGGGGGCCGGCCAGATACGCAGTATTTT. Its protein product is CASRYTGGRPDTQYF. V is TRBV6-1 and J is TRBJ2-3, with TRBD1 matching over 9 bases. This CDR3 contains 15 residues. V shed 6 bases and J 4 bases; nucleotides not matched to a gene: 8. From germline, CDR1 is MNHNS and CDR2 SASEGT.

The chain employs TRBV23-1 and TRBJ2-2; D remains ambiguous. TRBV23-1 is classed as an ORF, of uncertain function. Trimming took 4 bases from V and 5 from J, leaving 14 bases between them. CDR3 length: 15 residues. CDR3 sequence reads: CASSLWQLSTGELFF. As DNA, the CDR3 is TGCGCCAGCAGTCTGTGGCAGCTAAGTACCGGGGAGCTGTTTTTT.

V and J are TRBV4-1 and TRBJ1-1, with D possibly being TRBD1 (5 bases). Trimming left V 4 bases short and J 0 bases short, with 6 bases between. The CDR3 totals 13 residues. Germline V gene sequence: CDR1 MGHRA, CDR2 YSYEKL. The CDR3 sequence is CASSPRVNTEAFF. CDR3 in DNA: TGCGCCAGCAGCCCCAGGGTGAACACTGAAGCTTTCTTT.

The CDR3 loop is CASSYSRTGGFNEQFF. The CDR3 DNA reads as TGTGCCAGCAGTTACTCGAGGACAGGGGGCTTCAATGAGCAGTTCTTC. V usage is TRBV6-5 and J usage is TRBJ2-1; 11 bases map to TRBD1. This CDR3 is 16 amino acids long. Per germline, CDR1 MNHEY and CDR2 SVGAGI. V dropped 0 bases and J dropped 6; count of bases not matched to a gene: 4.

The chain is built from TRBV7-4 and TRBJ2-1; 9 bases match TRBD2. The J segment lost 0 bases and the V segment lost 1 base, leaving 13 bases of the junction unmatched. Germline assignment: CDR1 SGHVT and CDR2 SQSDAQ. The CDR3 is made up of 20 amino acids. DNA for the CDR3: TGTGCCAGCAGCTTAGTCCGGGGGGTGGCTAGCGGGAACTCCTACAATGAGCAGTTCTTC. Translating gives CASSLVRGVASGNSYNEQFF.

The chain uses TRBV4-3 and TRBJ2-1, with D maybe TRBD2 (5 bases). V was trimmed by 1 base and J by 5 bases, leaving 18 bases between them. This CDR3 spans 17 amino acids. CDR1 and CDR2 from the germline V gene are LGHNA and YSLEER. For the CDR3, the DNA is TGCGCCAGCAGCCAAGCCCCCGGCCGGGATAGGGACAATGAGCAGTTCTTC. As protein: CASSQAPGRDRDNEQFF.

The rearrangement uses TRBV7-6 and TRBJ2-5, with 10 bases fitting TRBD2. V lost 4 bases, J lost 5 bases, and 10 bases stayed unmatched. CDR3 length equals 16 residues. From germline, CDR1 is SGHVS and CDR2 FNYEAQ. CDR3 nucleotides: TGTGCCAGCAGCTCCAGACTAGCGGGCCCTGGGGAGACCCAGTACTTC. This gives the protein CASSSRLAGPGETQYF.

A remark on this clone: Likely a read error: the CDR3 ends without its conserved phenylalanine or tryptophan. The chain couples TRBV6-5 to TRBJ2-7; D perhaps matches TRBD1 (6 bases). The CDR3 loop spans 14 amino acids. Germline values: CDR1 MNHEY, CDR2 SVGAGI. Trimming shortened V by 8 bases and J by 7 bases, and 21 bases separated the two germline ends. CDR3 protein: CASSDAGAESEQYL. DNA for the CDR3: TGTGCCAGCTCAGATGCAGGGGCCGAGTCGGAGCAGTACCTC.

The CDR3 is CAGRSGGANTEAFF. The DNA for the CDR3 is TGTGCCGGACGCTCTGGGGGCGCAAACACTGAAGCTTTCTTT. The chain combines TRBV6-6 with TRBJ1-1; a possible D gene is TRBD1 (6 bases). The germline gives CDR1 MNHNY, CDR2 SVGAGI (reference sequence). The CDR3 runs 14 residues. V lost 11 bases to trimming and J lost 2 bases, with 18 bases between them.

This clone has a single count. This sequence joins TRBV6-1 and TRBJ1-6; no firm D call. CDR1 and CDR2 from the germline V gene are MNHNS and SASEGT. The CDR3 totals 11 residues. V lost 7 bases and J 8 bases, leaving 6 bases between the germline ends. The DNA of the CDR3 is TGTGCCAGCATAGGACATTCACCCCTCCACTTT. Its protein product is CASIGHSPLHF.

The CDR3 DNA reads as TGTGCCAGCAGCCCTGGGGCGGGGACAGGCGCCTACGAGCAGTACTTC. It yields the protein CASSPGAGTGAYEQYF. The chain carries TRBV5-5 and TRBJ2-7; TRBD1 matches 8 bases. Germline lookup yields CDR1 SGHKS and CDR2 YYEKEE (reference sequence). V shed 4 bases and J 2 bases; nucleotides not matched to a gene: 11. This CDR3 region has 16 residues.

The chain uses TRBV11-1 and TRBJ2-1, with 7 nucleotides matching TRBD2. The trim removed 3 bases at V and 0 bases at J, leaving 14 bases unmatched. The CDR3 runs 19 residues. CDR1 and CDR2 from the germline V gene are SGHAT and FQDESV (reference sequence). In nucleotides, the CDR3 is TGTGCCAGCAGCTTGGCGCCCCCACAGACTAGCCGCTCCTACAATGAGCAGTTCTTC. Translating gives CASSLAPPQTSRSYNEQFF.

This sequence joins TRBV5-8 and TRBJ2-4; D not certain. CDR3 length equals 13 residues. Per the germline V gene, CDR1 is SGHTS and CDR2 is YDEGEE. Trimming removed 3 bases at V and 10 bases at J, with 14 bases between. The DNA for the CDR3 is TGTGCCAGCAGCTCCTCCCCTAACTCTATTCAGTACTTC. It specifies CASSSSPNSIQYF.

V usage is TRBV5-4 and J usage is TRBJ1-4; no firm D call. Germline lookup yields CDR1 SGHNT and CDR2 YYREEE (reference sequence). V was trimmed by 0 bases and J by 1 base, leaving 7 bases between them. The CDR3 sequence is 15 residues long. CDR3 DNA: TGTGCCAGCAGCTTGGAGGCGGGAACTAATGAAAAACTGTTTTTT. Its protein product is CASSLEAGTNEKLFF. The whole variable domain, remainder taken from reference TRBV5-4 and TRBJ1-4, is ETGVTQSPTHLIKTRGQQVTLRCSSQSGHNTVSWYQQALGQGPQFIFQYYREEENGRGNFPPRFSGLQFPNYSSELNVNALELDDSALYLCASSLEAGTNEKLFFGSGTQLSVL.

V and J are TRBV19 and TRBJ2-3, with a weak D call TRBD2 (7 bases). CDR1 LNHDA and CDR2 SQIVND come from the germline V gene (reference sequence). The CDR3 covers 14 residues. With 5 bases removed from V and 4 bases from J, the gap between germline ends came to 13 bases. The CDR3 reads CASSGGGSADTQYF. CDR3 bases: TGTGCCAGTAGTGGGGGCGGGAGCGCAGATACGCAGTATTTT.

The rearrangement uses TRBV29-1 and TRBJ2-2; no firm D call. Germline CDR1 and CDR2: SQVTM and ANQGSEA. Trimming pared 1 base from V and 4 bases from J, leaving 7 bases between. The CDR3 spans 13 residues. The CDR3 DNA reads as TGCAGCGTTGAAGTTCCCGTCACCGGGGAGCTGTTTTTT. This sequence encodes CSVEVPVTGELFF.

The chain links TRBV11-1 to TRBJ2-2, with D possibly called TRBD1 or TRBD2 (5 bases each). Germline V CDR1 and CDR2: SGHAT, FQDESV (reference sequence). V lost 4 bases and J 4 bases, leaving 7 bases between the germline ends. CDR3 size: 13 residues. As DNA, the CDR3 is TGTGCCAGCAGCTCTGGGGGCACCGGGGAGCTGTTTTTT. It yields the protein CASSSGGTGELFF.

The chain joins TRBV19 to TRBJ2-5, with 7 positions matching TRBD1. CDR1 LNHDA and CDR2 SQIVND come from the germline V gene (reference sequence). This CDR3 has 13 residues. Trimming at V came to 5 bases and at J to 5 bases, leaving 5 bases not matched to a gene. The CDR3 sequence is CASSDRVRETQYF. The CDR3 DNA follows: TGTGCCAGTAGTGACAGGGTGCGTGAGACCCAGTACTTC.